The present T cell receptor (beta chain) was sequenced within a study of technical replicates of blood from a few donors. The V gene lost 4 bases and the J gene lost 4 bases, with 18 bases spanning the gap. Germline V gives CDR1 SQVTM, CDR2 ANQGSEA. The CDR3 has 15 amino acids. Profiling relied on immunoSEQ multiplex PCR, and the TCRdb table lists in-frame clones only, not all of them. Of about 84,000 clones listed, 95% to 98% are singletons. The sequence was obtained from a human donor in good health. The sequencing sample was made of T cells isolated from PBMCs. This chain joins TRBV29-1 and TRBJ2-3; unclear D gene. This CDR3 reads CSVGESSSLADTQYF. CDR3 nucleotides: TGCAGCGTTGGCGAGAGTTCCTCCCTAGCAGATACGCAGTATTTT.